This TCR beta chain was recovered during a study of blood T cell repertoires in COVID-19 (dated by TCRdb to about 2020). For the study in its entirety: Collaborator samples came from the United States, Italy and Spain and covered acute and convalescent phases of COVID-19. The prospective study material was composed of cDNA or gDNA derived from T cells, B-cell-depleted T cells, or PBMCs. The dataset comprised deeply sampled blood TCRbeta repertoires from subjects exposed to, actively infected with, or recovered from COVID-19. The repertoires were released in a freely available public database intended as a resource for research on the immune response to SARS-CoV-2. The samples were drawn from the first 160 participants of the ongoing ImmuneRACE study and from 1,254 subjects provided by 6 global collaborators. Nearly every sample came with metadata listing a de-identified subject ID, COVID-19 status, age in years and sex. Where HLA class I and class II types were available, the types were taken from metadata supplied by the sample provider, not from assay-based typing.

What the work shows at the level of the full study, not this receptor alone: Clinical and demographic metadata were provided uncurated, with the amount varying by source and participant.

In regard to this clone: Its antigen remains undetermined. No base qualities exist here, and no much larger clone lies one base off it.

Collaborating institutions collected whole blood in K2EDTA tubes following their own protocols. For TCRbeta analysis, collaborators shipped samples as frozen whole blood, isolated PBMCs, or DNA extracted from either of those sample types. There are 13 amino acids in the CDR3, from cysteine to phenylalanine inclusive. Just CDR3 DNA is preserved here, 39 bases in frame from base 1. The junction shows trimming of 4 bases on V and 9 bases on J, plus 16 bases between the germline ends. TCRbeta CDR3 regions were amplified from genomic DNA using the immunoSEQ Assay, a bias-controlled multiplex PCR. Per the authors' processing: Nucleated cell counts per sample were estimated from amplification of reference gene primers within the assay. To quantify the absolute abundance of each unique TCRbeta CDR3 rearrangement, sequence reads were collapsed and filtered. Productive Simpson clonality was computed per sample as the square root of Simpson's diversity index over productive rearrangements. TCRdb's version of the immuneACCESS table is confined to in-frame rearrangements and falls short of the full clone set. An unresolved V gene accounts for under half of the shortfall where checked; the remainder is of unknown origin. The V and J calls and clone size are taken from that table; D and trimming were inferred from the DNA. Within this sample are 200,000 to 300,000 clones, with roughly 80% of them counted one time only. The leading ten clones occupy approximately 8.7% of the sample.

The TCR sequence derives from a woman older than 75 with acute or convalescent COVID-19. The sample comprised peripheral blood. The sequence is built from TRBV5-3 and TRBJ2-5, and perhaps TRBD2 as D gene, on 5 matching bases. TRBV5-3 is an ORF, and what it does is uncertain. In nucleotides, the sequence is TGTGCCAGAAGCACTAGGACCGGTCAGGCCCAGTACTTC. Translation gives CARSTRTGQAQYF.